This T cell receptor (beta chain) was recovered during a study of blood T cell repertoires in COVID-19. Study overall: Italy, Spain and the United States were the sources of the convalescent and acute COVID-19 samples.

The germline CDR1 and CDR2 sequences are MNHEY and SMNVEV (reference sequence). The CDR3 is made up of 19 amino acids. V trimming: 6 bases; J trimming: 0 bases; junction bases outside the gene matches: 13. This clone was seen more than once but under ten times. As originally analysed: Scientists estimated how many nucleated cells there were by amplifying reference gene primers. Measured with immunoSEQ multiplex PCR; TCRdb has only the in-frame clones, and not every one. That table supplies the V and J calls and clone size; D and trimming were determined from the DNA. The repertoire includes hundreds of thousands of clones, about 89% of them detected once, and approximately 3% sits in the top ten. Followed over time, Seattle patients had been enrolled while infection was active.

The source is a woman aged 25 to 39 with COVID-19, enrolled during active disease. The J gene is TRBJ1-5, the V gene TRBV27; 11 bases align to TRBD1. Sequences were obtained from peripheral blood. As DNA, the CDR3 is TGTGCCAGCAGACCTCGGACAGGGGGCGATCTCTATAGCAATCAGCCCCAGCATTTT. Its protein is CASRPRTGGDLYSNQPQHF.